This T cell receptor (beta chain) was captured in a study of control samples from healthy donors and cancer patients. This clone came up a few times. The table came from immunoSEQ multiplex PCR; TCRdb's copy has only in-frame clones and leaves some out. The sample records 150,000 to 200,000 clones, more than 85% being singletons. V lost 5 bases to trimming and J lost 7 bases, with 15 bases between them. The CDR3 has 14 amino acids. Germline V gene lookup returns CDR1 SGHTA and CDR2 FQGNSA. The clonotype comes from a woman aged 30 to 39 in good health. Material: blood. The chain couples TRBV7-2 to TRBJ1-5, with a tentative D call TRBD1 (6 bases). The CDR3 sequence: CASSPPRGHQPQHF. The CDR3 DNA is TGTGCCAGCAGCCCTCCTCGGGGGCACCAGCCCCAGCATTTT. Full variable domain (missing parts from reference TRBV7-2 and TRBJ1-5): GAGVSQSPSNKVTEKGKDVELRCDPISGHTALYWYRQSLGQGLEFLIYFQGNSAPDKSGLPSDRFSAERTGGSVSTLTIQRTQQEDSAVYLCASSPPRGHQPQHFGDGTRLSIL.